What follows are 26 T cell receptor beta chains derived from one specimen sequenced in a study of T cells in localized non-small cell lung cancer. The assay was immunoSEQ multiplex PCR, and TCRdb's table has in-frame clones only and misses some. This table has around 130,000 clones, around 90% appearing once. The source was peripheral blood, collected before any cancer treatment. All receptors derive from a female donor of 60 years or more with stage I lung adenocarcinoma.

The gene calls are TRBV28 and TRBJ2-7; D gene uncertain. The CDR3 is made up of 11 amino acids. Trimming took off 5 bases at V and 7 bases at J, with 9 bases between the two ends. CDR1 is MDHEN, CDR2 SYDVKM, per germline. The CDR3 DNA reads TGTGCCAGCAGTCAAGACCGGGAGCAGTACTTC. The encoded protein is CASSQDREQYF. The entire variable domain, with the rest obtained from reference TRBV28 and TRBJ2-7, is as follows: DVKVTQSSRYLVKRTGEKVFLECVQDMDHENMFWYRQDPGLGLRLIYFSYDVKMKEKGDIPEGYSVSREKKERFSLILESASTNQTSMYLCASSQDREQYFGPGTRLTVT.

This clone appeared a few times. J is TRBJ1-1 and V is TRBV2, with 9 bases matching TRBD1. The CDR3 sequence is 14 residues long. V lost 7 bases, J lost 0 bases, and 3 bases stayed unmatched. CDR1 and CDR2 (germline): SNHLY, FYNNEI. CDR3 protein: CASKGQGLNTEAFF. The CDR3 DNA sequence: TGTGCCAGCAAGGGACAGGGTTTGAACACTGAAGCTTTCTTT.

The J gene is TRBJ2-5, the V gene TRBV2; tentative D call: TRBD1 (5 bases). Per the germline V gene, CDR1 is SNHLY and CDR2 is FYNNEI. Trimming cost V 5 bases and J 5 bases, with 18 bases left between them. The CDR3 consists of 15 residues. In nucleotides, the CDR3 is TGTGCCAGCAGTTTTACGGTCCAGGGTGCGGAGACCCAGTACTTC. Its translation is CASSFTVQGAETQYF.

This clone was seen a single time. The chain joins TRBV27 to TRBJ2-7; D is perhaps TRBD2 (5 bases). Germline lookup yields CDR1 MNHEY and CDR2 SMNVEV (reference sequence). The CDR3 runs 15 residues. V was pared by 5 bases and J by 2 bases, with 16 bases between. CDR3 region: CASSPLEGVPYEQYF. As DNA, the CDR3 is TGTGCCAGCAGTCCCCTCGAGGGAGTCCCCTACGAGCAGTACTTC.

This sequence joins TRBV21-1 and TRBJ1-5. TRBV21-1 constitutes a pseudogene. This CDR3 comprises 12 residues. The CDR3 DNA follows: TGTGCCAGCGGGGACTCTGATCAGCCCCAGCATTTT. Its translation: CASGDSDQPQHF.

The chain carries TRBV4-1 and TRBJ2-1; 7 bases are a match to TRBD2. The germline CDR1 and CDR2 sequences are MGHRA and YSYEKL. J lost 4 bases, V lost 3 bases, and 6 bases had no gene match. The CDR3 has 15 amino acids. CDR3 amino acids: CASSHLAAAYNEQFF. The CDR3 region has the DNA TGCGCCAGCAGCCACCTAGCGGCGGCTTACAATGAGCAGTTCTTC.

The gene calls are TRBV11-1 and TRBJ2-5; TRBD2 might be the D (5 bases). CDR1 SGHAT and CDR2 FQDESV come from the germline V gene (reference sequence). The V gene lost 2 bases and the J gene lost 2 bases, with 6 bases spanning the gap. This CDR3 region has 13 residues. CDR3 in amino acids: CASSLRGQETQYF. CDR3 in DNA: TGTGCCAGCAGCTTACGCGGGCAAGAGACCCAGTACTTC.

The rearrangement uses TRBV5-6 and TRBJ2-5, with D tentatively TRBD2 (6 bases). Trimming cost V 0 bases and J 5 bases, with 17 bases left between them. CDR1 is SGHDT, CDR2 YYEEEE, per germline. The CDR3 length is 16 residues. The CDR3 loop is CASSLAGTGEEETQYF. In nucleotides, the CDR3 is TGTGCCAGCAGCTTGGCCGGGACGGGGGAGGAGGAGACCCAGTACTTC. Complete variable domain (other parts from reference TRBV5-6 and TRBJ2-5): DAGVTQSPTHLIKTRGQQVTLRCSPKSGHDTVSWYQQALGQGPQFIFQYYEEEERQRGNFPDRFSGHQFPNYSSELNVNALLLGDSALYLCASSLAGTGEEETQYFGPGTRLLVL.

The CDR3 region has the DNA TGTGCCTGGAGTGCCGGACTAGCGGGAGGGACCGGGGAGCTGTTTTTT. Translated, it gives CAWSAGLAGGTGELFF. The chain uses TRBV30 and TRBJ2-2; 15 positions agree with TRBD2. V shed 1 base and J 5 bases; nucleotides not matched to a gene: 2. The germline gives CDR1 GTSNPN, CDR2 SVGIG (reference sequence). The CDR3 consists of 16 residues. The variable domain in full, completed from reference TRBV30 and TRBJ2-2, reads SQTIHQWPATLVQPVGSPLSLECTVEGTSNPNLYWYRQAAGRGLQLLFYSVGIGQISSEVPQNLSASRPQDRQFILSSKKLLLSDSGFYLCAWSAGLAGGTGELFFGEGSRLTVL.

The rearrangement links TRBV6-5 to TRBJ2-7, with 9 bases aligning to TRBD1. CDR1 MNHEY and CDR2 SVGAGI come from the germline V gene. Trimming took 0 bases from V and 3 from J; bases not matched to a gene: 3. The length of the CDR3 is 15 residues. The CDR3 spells CASSYSKDRGYEQYF. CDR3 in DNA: TGTGCCAGCAGTTACTCCAAGGACAGGGGCTACGAGCAGTACTTC.

Here the CDR3 reads CASSFLGQSSSYEQYF. CDR3 DNA: TGTGCCAGCAGTTTTCTCGGACAGTCCAGCTCCTACGAGCAGTACTTC. This sequence joins TRBV28 and TRBJ2-7, with D perhaps TRBD1 (6 bases). CDR1 is MDHEN and CDR2 is SYDVKM in the germline V gene. The CDR3 extends over 16 amino acids. The V end lost 3 bases, the J end lost 0 bases, and 15 bases lay between the germline ends.

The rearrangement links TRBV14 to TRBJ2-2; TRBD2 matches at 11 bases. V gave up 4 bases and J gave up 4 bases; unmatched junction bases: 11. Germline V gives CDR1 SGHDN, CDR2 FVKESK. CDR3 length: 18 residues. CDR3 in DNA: TGTGCCAGCAGCCCGAACACTCTAGCGGGAGGTAGCACCGGGGAGCTGTTTTTT. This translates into CASSPNTLAGGSTGELFF.

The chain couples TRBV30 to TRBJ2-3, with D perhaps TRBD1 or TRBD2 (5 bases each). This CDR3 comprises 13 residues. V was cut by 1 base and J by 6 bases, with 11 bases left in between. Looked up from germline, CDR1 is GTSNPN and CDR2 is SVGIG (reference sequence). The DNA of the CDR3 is TGTGCCTGGAGTGACGGGACCACGGATACGCAGTATTTT. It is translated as CAWSDGTTDTQYF.

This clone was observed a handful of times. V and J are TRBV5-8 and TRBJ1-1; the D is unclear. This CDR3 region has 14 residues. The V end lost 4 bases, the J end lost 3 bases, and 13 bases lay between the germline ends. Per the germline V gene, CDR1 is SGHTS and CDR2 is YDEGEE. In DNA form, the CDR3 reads TGTGCCAGCAGCGTCACAAGGGCTTACACTGAAGCTTTCTTT. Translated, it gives CASSVTRAYTEAFF.

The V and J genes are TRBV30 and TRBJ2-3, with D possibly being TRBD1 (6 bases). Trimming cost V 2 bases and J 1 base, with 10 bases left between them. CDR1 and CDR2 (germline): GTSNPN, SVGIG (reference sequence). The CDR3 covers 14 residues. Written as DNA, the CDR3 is TGTGCCTGGAGTTTCCCAGGGGGCACAGATACGCAGTATTTT. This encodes CAWSFPGGTDTQYF.

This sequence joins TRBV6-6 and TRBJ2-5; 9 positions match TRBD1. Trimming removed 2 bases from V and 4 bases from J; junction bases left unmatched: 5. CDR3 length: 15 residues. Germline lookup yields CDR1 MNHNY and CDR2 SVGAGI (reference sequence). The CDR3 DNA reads TGTGCCAGCAGTTACCCAAGACAGGGGGGAGAGACCCAGTACTTC. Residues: CASSYPRQGGETQYF.

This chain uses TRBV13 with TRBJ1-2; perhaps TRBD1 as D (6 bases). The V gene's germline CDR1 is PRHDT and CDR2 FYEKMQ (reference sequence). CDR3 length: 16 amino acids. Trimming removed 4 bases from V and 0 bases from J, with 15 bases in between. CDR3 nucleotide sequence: TGTGCCAGCAGCTGGGGCGGGGGGCCCACTAACTATGGCTACACCTTC. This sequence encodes CASSWGGGPTNYGYTF.

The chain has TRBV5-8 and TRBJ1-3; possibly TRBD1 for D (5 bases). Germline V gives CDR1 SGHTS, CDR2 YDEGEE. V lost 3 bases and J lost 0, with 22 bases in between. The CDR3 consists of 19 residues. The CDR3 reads CASSWGGFVHSVSGNTIYF. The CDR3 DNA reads TGTGCCAGCAGCTGGGGGGGGTTTGTGCACTCAGTCTCTGGAAACACCATATATTTT.

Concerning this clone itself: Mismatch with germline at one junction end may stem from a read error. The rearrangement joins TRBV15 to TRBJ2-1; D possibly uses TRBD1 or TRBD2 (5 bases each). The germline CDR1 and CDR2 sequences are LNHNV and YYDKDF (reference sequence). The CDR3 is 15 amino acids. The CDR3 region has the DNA TGTGCCACCAGGAGAGGGACCGGGCCCACCAATGAGCAGTTCTTC. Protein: CATRRGTGPTNEQFF.

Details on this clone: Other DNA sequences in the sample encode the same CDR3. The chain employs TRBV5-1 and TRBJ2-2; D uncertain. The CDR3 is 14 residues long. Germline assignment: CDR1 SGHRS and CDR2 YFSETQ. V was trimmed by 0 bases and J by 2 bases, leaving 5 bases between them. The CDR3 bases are TGCGCCAGCAGCTTGGCAGGAAACACCGGGGAGCTGTTTTTT. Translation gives CASSLAGNTGELFF.

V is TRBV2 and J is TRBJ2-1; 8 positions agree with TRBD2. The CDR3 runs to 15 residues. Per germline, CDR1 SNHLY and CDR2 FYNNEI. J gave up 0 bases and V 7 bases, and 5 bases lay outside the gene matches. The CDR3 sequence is CASTRREASYNEQFF. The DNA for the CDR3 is TGTGCCAGCACCAGGCGGGAGGCCTCCTACAATGAGCAGTTCTTC. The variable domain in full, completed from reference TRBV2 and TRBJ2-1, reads EPEVTQTPSHQVTQMGQEVILRCVPISNHLYFYWYRQILGQKVEFLVSFYNNEISEKSEIFDDQFSVERPDGSNFTLKIRSTKLEDSAMYFCASTRREASYNEQFFGPGTRLTVL.

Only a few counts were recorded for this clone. The CDR3 DNA follows: TGTGCCAGCTCACCAGGGGCCGGGGAGCTGTTTTTT. Translation: CASSPGAGELFF. The chain is built from TRBV18 and TRBJ2-2; no firm D call. This CDR3 region has 12 residues. Germline V gives CDR1 KGHSH, CDR2 LQKENI. V lost 2 bases and J 6 bases, leaving 4 bases between the germline ends.

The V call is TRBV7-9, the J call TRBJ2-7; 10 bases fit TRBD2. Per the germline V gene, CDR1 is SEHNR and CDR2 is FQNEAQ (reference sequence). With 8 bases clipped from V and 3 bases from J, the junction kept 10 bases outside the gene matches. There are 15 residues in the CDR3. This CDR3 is CASGSLAGIDYEQYF. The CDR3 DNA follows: TGTGCCAGCGGCTCACTAGCGGGGATAGACTACGAGCAGTACTTC.

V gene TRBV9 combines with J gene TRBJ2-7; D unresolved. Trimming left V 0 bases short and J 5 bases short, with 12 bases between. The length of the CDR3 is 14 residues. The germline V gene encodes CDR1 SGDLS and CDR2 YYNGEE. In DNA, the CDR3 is TGTGCCAGCAGCGTAGCATGGGGTGGCGACGAGCAGTACTTC. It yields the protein CASSVAWGGDEQYF.

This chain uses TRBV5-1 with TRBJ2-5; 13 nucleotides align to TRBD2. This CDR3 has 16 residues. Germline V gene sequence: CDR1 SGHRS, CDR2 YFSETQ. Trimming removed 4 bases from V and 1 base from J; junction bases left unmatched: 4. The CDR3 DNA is TGCGCCAGCAGCGTCGGGACTAGCGGGACCCAAGAGACCCAGTACTTC. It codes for CASSVGTSGTQETQYF.

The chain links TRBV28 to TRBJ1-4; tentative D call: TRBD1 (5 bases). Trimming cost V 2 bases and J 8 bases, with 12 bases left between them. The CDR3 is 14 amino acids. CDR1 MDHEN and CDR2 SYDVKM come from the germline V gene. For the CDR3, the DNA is TGTGCCAGCAGTTTACGGGGCAGGTGGGAAAAACTGTTTTTT. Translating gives CASSLRGRWEKLFF.